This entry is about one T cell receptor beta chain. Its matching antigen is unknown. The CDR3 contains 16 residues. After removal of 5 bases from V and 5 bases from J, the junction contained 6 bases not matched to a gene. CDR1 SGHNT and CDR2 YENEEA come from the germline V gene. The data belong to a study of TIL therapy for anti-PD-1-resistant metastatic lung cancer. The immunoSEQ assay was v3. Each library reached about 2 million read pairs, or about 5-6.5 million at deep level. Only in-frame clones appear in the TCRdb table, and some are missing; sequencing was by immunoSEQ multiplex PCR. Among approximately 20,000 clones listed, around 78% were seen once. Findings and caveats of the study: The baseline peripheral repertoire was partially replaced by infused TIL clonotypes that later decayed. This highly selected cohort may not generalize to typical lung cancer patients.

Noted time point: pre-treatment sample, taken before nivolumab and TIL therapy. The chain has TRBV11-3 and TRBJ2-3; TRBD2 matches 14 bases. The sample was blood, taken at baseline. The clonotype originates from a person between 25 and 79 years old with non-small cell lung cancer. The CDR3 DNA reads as TGTGCCAGCAGCATTGGACTAGCGGGGGGAAAAGATACGCAGTATTTT. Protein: CASSIGLAGGKDTQYF. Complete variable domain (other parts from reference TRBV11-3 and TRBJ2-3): EAGVVQSPRYKIIEKKQPVAFWCNPISGHNTLYWYLQNLGQGPELLIRYENEEAVDDSQLPKDRFSAERLKGVDSTLKIQPAELGDSAVYLCASSIGLAGGKDTQYFGPGTRLTVL.